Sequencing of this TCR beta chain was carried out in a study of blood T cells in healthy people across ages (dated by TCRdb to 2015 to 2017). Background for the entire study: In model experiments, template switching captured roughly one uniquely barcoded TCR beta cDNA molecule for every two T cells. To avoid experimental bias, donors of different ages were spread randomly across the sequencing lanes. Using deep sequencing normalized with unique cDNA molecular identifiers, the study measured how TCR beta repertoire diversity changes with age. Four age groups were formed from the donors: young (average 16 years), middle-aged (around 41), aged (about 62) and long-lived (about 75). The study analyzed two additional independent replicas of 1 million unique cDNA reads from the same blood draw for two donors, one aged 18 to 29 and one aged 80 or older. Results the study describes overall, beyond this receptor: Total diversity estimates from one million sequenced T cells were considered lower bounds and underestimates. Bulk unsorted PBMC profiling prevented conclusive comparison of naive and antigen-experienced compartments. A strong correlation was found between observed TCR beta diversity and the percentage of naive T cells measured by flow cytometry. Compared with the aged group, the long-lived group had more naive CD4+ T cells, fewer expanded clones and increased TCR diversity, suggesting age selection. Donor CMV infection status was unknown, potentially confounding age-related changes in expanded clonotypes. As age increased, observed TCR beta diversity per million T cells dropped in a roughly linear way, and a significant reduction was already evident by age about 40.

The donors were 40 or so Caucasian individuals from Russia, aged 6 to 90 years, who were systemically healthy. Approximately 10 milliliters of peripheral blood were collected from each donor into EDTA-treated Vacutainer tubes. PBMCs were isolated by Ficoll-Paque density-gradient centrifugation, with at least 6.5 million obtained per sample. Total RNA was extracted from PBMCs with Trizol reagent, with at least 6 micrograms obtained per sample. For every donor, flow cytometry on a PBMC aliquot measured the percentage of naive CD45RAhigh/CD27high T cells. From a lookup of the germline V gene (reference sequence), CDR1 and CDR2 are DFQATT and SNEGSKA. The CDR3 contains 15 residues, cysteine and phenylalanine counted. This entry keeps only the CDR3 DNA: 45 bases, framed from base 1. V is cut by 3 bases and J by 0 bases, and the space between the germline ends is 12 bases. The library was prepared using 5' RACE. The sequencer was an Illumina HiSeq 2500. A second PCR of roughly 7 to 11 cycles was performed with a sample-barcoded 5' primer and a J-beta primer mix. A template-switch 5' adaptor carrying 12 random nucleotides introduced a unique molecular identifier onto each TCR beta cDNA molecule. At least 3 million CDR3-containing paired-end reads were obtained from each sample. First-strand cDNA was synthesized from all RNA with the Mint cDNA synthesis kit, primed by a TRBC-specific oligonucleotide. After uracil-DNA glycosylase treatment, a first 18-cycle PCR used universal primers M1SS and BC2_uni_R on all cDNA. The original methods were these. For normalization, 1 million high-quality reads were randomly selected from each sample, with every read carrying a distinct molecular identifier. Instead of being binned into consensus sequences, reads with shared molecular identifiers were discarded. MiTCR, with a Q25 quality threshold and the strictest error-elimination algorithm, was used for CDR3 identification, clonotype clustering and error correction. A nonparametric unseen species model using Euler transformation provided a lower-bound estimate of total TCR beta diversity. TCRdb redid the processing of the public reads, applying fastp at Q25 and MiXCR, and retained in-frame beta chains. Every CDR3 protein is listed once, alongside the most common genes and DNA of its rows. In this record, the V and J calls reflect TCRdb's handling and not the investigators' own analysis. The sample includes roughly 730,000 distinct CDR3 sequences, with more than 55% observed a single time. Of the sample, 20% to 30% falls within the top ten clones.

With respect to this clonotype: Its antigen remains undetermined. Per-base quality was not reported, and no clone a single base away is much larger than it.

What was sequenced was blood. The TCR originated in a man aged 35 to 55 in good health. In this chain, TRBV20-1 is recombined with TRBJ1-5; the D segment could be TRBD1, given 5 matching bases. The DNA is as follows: TGCAGTGCTAGCGAGACAGCATATAGCAATCAGCCCCAGCATTTT. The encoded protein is CSASETAYSNQPQHF.